This T cell receptor beta chain was found in a study of blood T cell repertoires in COVID-19. Study details: PBMCs, B-cell-depleted T cells, or T cells provided the cDNA or gDNA that made up the material.

Trimming cost V 4 bases and J 2 bases; bases outside gene matches: 5. The germline CDR1 and CDR2 sequences are LNHDA and SQIVND (reference sequence). This CDR3 has 15 amino acids. Enrolled during active infection, Seattle patients were then followed longitudinally. Per the authors' pipeline: Scientists estimated how many nucleated cells there were by amplifying reference gene primers. The assay was immunoSEQ multiplex PCR, and TCRdb's table has in-frame clones only and misses some. V, J and clone size are those of that table, while D and trimming were read from the DNA. The table shows over 200,000 clones, with 80% to 95% occurring only once. This clone showed up many times.

J is TRBJ1-2 and V is TRBV19; TRBD1 agrees at 9 bases. The sequence was obtained from a man between 60 and 75 years old with COVID-19, enrolled during active disease. Material for sequencing was peripheral blood. The CDR3 reads CASSTQGARNYGYTF. The CDR3 nucleotides are TGTGCCAGTAGTACACAGGGGGCGCGAAACTATGGCTACACCTTC.